One TCR beta chain is described in this entry. The antigen is unknown. Other DNA sequences within the sample encode an identical CDR3. Sequenced by immunoSEQ multiplex PCR; TCRdb stores in-frame clones only, minus some. The sample includes some 180,000 clones, approximately 94% seen only once; the top ten take 1.5% to 2%. This record comes from a study of T cell responses to AZD1222 COVID-19 vaccine. Study-wide points: Increased Spike-specific TCR breadth and depth were observed after two AZD1222 doses. Researchers report vaccine-associated CD4 TCRs spanning spike, with dominance at 160-218 and 743-854. A reported finding is that nearly half of spike-specific TCRs target unmutated variant regions.

Trimming at V came to 0 bases and at J to 5 bases, leaving 8 bases not matched to a gene. CDR3 size: 17 residues. Germline V gene sequence: CDR1 SGHAT, CDR2 FQNNGV. The V and J genes are TRBV11-2 and TRBJ2-5, with 11 bases identical to TRBD2. The receptor was derived from an adult who received the AZD1222 COVID-19 vaccine. The source was peripheral blood, collected 28 days after the second AZD1222 dose. The CDR3 protein is CASSLDILAGGRETQYF. The CDR3 region has the DNA TGTGCCAGCAGCTTAGATATCCTAGCGGGGGGTCGGGAGACCCAGTACTTC.